These T cell receptor beta chains were read from a single sample in a study of shared clonotypes between healthy human individuals. Using immunoSEQ multiplex PCR, the repertoire was profiled, and TCRdb retains in-frame clones only, with some absent. The top ten hold less than 0.15% of the sample, which has some 2,100,000 clones, approximately 95% seen once. Material for sequencing was naive CD4+ T cells sorted from blood. Source of these receptors: a man between 18 and 35 years old in good health. CDR3s include the opening cysteine and the closing phenylalanine or tryptophan. D genes are given only for firm matches. For some rows the clone size is stated as once, few or many, or as a class when expanded; others skip it.

TRBJ2-7	TRBV7-2	TRBD2	.	TGTGCCAGCAGCTTATCTAGCGGGAGTCCCGAGCAGTACTTC	CASSLSSGSPEQYF
TRBJ1-3	TRBV10-1	.	.	TGCGCCAGTTCTCCCGGGACCCTTGGAAACACCATATATTTT	CASSPGTLGNTIYF
TRBJ1-1	TRBV20-1	.	few	TGCAGTGCTAGAGACGAGCCTTTTGCTTTCTTT	CSARDEPFAFF
TRBJ2-7	TRBV30	.	once	TGTGCCTGGGCAGGGGCCTACGAGCAGTACTTC	CAWAGAYEQYF
TRBJ2-3	TRBV9	.	.	TGTGCCAGCAGCCCCCAGGGGTCAGATACGCAGTATTTT	CASSPQGSDTQYF
TRBJ2-1	TRBV5-1	.	.	TGCGCCAGCAGTAGGGATGCGATCGTGGCGGGGGCGGATGAGCAGTTCTTC	CASSRDAIVAGADEQFF
TRBJ1-2	TRBV14	.	.	TGTGCCAGCAGCCTCCATCTGGACTATGGCTACACCTTC	CASSLHLDYGYTF
TRBJ2-7	TRBV6-4	.	.	TGTGCCAGCAAGGTCCCCGGGACTTTCTTCGAGCAGTACTTC	CASKVPGTFFEQYF
TRBJ2-1	TRBV10-3	.	.	TGTGCCATCAGTGATGGGGGATTGAGAAATGAGCAGTTCTTC	CAISDGGLRNEQFF
TRBJ2-7	TRBV15	.	.	TGTGCCACCAGCAGAGAAATGGCCTACGAGCAGTACTTC	CATSREMAYEQYF
TRBJ2-1	TRBV6-5	TRBD2	once	TGTGCCAGCAGTTACCGAATAGCGGGATACAATGAGCAGTTCTTC	CASSYRIAGYNEQFF
TRBJ2-7	TRBV5-6	TRBD1	.	TGTGCCAGCAGCCCGGGAGCGGACAGGGCTGGGTACGAGCAGTACTTC	CASSPGADRAGYEQYF
TRBJ2-2	TRBV9	TRBD2	.	TGTGCCAGCAGCCCACGGACTAGCGGGGTCGGGGAGCTGTTTTTT	CASSPRTSGVGELFF
TRBJ1-3	TRBV19	TRBD1	.	TGTGCCAGTAGGAACCGGGACAGGGGAAACACCATATATTTT	CASRNRDRGNTIYF
TRBJ2-1	TRBV19	.	.	TGTGCCAGTAGTATTAGCATGAATGAGCAGTTCTTC	CASSISMNEQFF
TRBJ1-4	TRBV7-9	TRBD1	.	TGTGCCAGCAGCTTAGGACGGACAGGCCAGGGAGAAAAACTGTTTTTT	CASSLGRTGQGEKLFF
TRBJ2-7	TRBV18	.	.	TGTGCCAGCTCACCACTTACCTACGAGCAGTACTTC	CASSPLTYEQYF
TRBJ2-5	TRBV28	TRBD2	.	TGTGCCACTACCAGCGGGGGGCACCAAGAGACCCAGTACTTC	CATTSGGHQETQYF
TRBJ2-3	TRBV28	.	.	TGTGCCAGCACCCATTTAAGGGCGAGCACAGATACGCAGTATTTT	CASTHLRASTDTQYF
TRBJ1-2	TRBV7-9	.	.	TGTGCCAGCACCCAATATGGCTACACCTTC	CASTQYGYTF
TRBJ1-5	TRBV5-8	TRBD1	.	TGTGCCAGCAGCCAGGAACAGGGGAAAGGCAATCAGCCCCAGCATTTT	CASSQEQGKGNQPQHF
TRBJ1-1	TRBV30	.	.	TGTGCCTGGAAAGGGAACACTGAAGCTTTCTTT	CAWKGNTEAFF
TRBJ1-6	TRBV7-8	.	.	TGTGCCAGCAGCTTAGGGACGAGCTCCTATAATTCACCCCTCCACTTT	CASSLGTSSYNSPLHF
TRBJ1-1	TRBV27	.	.	TGTGCCAGCAGCCCTCTCCGGGACAAACCCATTAGCACTGAAGCTTTCTTT	CASSPLRDKPISTEAFF
TRBJ2-1	TRBV6-5	TRBD2	.	TGTGCCAGCAGTTACACTAGCGGGTGGACTCACAATGAGCAGTTCTTC	CASSYTSGWTHNEQFF
TRBJ1-6	TRBV6-6	.	few	TGTGCCAGCATTTCCGTGGGGGTTGGTAATTCACCCCTCCACTTT	CASISVGVGNSPLHF
TRBJ1-4	TRBV28	.	.	TGTGCCAGCAGAGGGGACGAAAAACTGTTTTTT	CASRGDEKLFF
TRBJ2-2	TRBV6-1	.	.	TGTGCCAGTCGGGACATCTCTAGGAACACCGGGGAGCTGTTTTTT	CASRDISRNTGELFF
TRBJ2-2	TRBV19	.	.	TGTGCCAGTAGTGCCGGCCGGGACATCAACACCGGGGAGCTGTTTTTT	CASSAGRDINTGELFF
TRBJ2-1	TRBV6-4	.	.	TGTGCCAGCAGTGACTCGGGGGAGAGCTCCTACAATGAGCAGTTCTTC	CASSDSGESSYNEQFF
TRBJ2-5	TRBV29-1	.	.	TGCAGCGTTCGGAAAGGGCCTCAAGAGACCCAGTACTTC	CSVRKGPQETQYF
TRBJ2-2	TRBV1	.	once	TGCACCAGCAGCCAGACCGGGACTATCTACACCGGGGAGCTGTTTTTT	CTSSQTGTIYTGELFF
TRBJ1-5	TRBV18	.	.	TGTGCCAGCTCACCAACGGGCCCCAATCAGCCCCAGCATTTT	CASSPTGPNQPQHF